These 7 T cell receptor beta chains came from one sample sequenced in a study of T cells in Graves' hyperthyroidism and ophthalmopathy. RNA transcripts yielded amplified TCR beta CDR3 regions. Carried out on the TCR CDR3, a first-round RT-PCR used the HTBI primer set. TCRdb re-called the multiplex PCR reads through MiXCR, storing one row per CDR3 protein. The sample shows about 200,000 distinct CDR3 sequences, 17% of them seen only once. Sample: blood. The receptors here all came from a woman aged 45-59 years with Graves' hyperthyroidism.

A few counts support this clonotype. A much more abundant neighbour one base away suggests this may be a read error. This sequence joins TRBV11-2 and TRBJ2-5; 10 bases are shared with TRBD1. The CDR3 covers 15 residues. Germline loops: CDR1 SGHAT, CDR2 FQNNGV. The CDR3 sequence: CASSLGDRGQESQYF. In DNA form, the CDR3 reads TGTGCCAGCAGCTTAGGGGACAGGGGACAAGAGTCCCAGTACTTC.

This clonotype was picked up many times. The chain has TRBV7-3 and TRBJ2-5; tentative D call: TRBD1 (5 bases). The germline gives CDR1 SGHTA, CDR2 FQGTGA. There are 13 residues in the CDR3. Trimming removed 5 bases from V and 5 bases from J, with 12 bases in between. CDR3 nucleotide sequence: TGTGCCAGCAGCGCAGGGTGGTCGGAGACCCAGTACTTC. Residues: CASSAGWSETQYF.

The CDR3 DNA is TGTGCCATCAGTGAGTCAAGGACAGATCTCAGGAATTCACCCCTCCACTTT. Its protein is CAISESRTDLRNSPLHF. The genes are TRBV10-3 and TRBJ1-6; D perhaps matches TRBD1 (6 bases). The CDR3 loop spans 17 amino acids. Trimming pared 0 bases from V and 7 bases from J, leaving 16 bases between. CDR1 is ENHRY, CDR2 SYGVKD, per germline.

The genes are TRBV7-2 and TRBJ2-7; 8 bases map to TRBD2. Trimming removed 3 bases from V and 1 base from J; junction bases left unmatched: 8. Germline CDR1 reads SGHTA; CDR2 reads FQGNSA. The CDR3 is 16 amino acids. CDR3 sequence reads: CASSFSSGHNSYEQYF. Written as DNA, the CDR3 is TGTGCCAGCAGCTTTTCTAGCGGGCATAATTCCTACGAGCAGTACTTC. The full variable domain, completed using reference TRBV7-2 and TRBJ2-7, is GAGVSQSPSNKVTEKGKDVELRCDPISGHTALYWYRQSLGQGLEFLIYFQGNSAPDKSGLPSDRFSAERTGGSVSTLTIQRTQQEDSAVYLCASSFSSGHNSYEQYFGPGTRLTVT.

This clonotype came up many times. The chain joins TRBV19 to TRBJ1-1; D unclear. Trimming removed 5 bases from V and 5 bases from J, with 15 bases in between. The CDR3 has 14 residues. Germline V gene sequence: CDR1 LNHDA, CDR2 SQIVND (reference sequence). As DNA, the CDR3 is TGTGCCAGTAGTGCACCCGGGAGAAATACTGAAGCTTTCTTT. It yields the protein CASSAPGRNTEAFF.

This clonotype was found many times. The J gene is TRBJ1-1, the V gene TRBV7-9; D call uncertain. V was pared by 5 bases and J by 4 bases, with 11 bases between. The germline CDR1 and CDR2 sequences are SEHNR and FQNEAQ (reference sequence). The CDR3 runs to 13 residues. CDR3 sequence reads: CASSPDAVTEAFF. In nucleotides, the CDR3 is TGTGCCAGCAGCCCAGACGCCGTCACTGAAGCTTTCTTT.

This clonotype was seen ten or more times. V usage is TRBV6-1 and J usage is TRBJ1-5; no reliable D call. This CDR3 is 13 amino acids long. V was trimmed by 2 bases and J by 5 bases, leaving 7 bases between them. Germline values: CDR1 MNHNS, CDR2 SASEGT. CDR3 in amino acids: CASSETQYQPQHF. The CDR3 coding sequence is TGTGCCAGCAGTGAAACACAATATCAGCCCCAGCATTTT.